This TCR beta chain was observed in a study of OX40 agonist ivuxolimab in advanced cancers. J gave up 4 bases and V 6 bases, and 7 bases lay outside the gene matches. CDR3 size: 14 residues. The germline V gene has CDR1 SGHTA and CDR2 FQGNSA. A note on this clone: Its specificity is unknown.

Profiled with immunoSEQ multiplex PCR; TCRdb holds only in-frame clones, not every one. Of roughly 64,000 clones in the sample, approximately 88% were seen once. Baseline, cycle 4 day 1, and cycle 7 day 1 were the blood sampling points. Findings and caveats of the study: People who partly responded at 0.1-3.0 mg/kg had some of the least clonal expansion seen. Some patients without response likewise showed low normalized clonal expansion.

The rearrangement joins TRBV7-2 to TRBJ2-7; the match to TRBD1 covers 9 bases. This TCR was sampled from an adult with an advanced solid tumor such as melanoma, head and neck, liver or kidney cancer. The specimen was CD4+ or CD8+ T cells sorted from blood, collected in a trial of the OX40 agonist ivuxolimab. The CDR3 nucleotides read TGTGCCAGCAGTCCCGGGACAGGGCCATACGAGCAGTACTTC. It translates to CASSPGTGPYEQYF.